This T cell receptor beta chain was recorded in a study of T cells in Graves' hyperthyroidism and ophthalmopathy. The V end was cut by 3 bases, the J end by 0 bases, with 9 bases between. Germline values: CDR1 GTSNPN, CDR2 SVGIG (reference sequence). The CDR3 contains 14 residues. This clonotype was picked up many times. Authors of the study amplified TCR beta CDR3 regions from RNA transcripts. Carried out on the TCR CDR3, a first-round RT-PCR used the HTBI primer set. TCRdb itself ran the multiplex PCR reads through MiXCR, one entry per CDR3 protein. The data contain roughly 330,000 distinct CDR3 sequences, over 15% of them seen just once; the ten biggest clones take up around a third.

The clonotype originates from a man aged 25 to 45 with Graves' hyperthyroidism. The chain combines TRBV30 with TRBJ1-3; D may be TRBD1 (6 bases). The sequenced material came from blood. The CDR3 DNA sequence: TGTGCCTGGAGACAGGGAAACTCTGGAAACACCATATATTTT. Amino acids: CAWRQGNSGNTIYF.